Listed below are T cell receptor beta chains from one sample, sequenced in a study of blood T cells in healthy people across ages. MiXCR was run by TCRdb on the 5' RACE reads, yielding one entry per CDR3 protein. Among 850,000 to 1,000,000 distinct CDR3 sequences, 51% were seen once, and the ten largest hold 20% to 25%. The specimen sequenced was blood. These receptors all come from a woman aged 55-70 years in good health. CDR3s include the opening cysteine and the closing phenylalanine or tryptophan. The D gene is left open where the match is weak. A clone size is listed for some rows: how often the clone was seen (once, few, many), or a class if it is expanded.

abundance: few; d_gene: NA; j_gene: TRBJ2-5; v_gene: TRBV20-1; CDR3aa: CSARRLPQETQYF; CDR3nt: TGCAGTGCTAGAAGGCTACCGCAAGAGACCCAGTACTTC
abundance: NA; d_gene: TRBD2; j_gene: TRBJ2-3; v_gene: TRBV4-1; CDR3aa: CAGSPLPSGGPTDTQYF; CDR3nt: TGCGCCGGCAGCCCCCTCCCTAGCGGAGGACCTACGGATACGCAGTATTTT
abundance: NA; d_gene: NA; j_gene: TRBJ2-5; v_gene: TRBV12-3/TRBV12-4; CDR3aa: CASSLLAGPQETQYF; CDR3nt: TGTGCCAGCAGTTTGCTCGCCGGTCCCCAAGAGACCCAGTACTTC
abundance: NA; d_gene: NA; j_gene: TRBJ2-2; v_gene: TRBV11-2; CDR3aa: CASSSGMYTGELFF; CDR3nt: TGTGCCAGCAGCTCCGGGATGTACACCGGGGAGCTGTTTTTT
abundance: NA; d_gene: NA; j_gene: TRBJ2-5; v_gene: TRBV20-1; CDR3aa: CSAFRLRSETQYF; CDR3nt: TGCAGTGCTTTCCGACTGAGGTCGGAGACCCAGTACTTC
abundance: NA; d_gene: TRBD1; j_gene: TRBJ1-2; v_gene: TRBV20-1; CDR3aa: CSALTRQGTRLGYTF; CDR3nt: TGCAGTGCCTTAACCCGACAGGGGACACGCCTGGGCTACACCTTC
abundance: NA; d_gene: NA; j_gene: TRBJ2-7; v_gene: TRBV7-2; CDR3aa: CASSFLRSGQYF; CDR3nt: TGTGCCAGCAGTTTCCTCCGGAGCGGGCAGTACTTC
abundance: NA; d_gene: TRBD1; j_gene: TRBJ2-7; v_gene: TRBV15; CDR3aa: CATSRDGQGSYEQYF; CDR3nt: TGTGCCACCAGCAGAGATGGACAGGGCTCCTACGAGCAGTACTTC
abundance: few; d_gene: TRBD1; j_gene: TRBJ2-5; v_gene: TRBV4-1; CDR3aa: CASSQVRDSPETQYF; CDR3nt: TGCGCCAGCAGCCAAGTCCGGGACAGCCCAGAGACCCAGTACTTC
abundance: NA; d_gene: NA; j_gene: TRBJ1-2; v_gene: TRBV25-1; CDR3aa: CASSEDRNYGYTF; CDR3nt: TGTGCCAGCAGTGAAGACAGAAACTATGGCTACACCTTC
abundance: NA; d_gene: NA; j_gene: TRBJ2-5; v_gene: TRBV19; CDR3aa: CASRDDRRTQYF; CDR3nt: TGTGCCAGTAGGGACGACAGGCGGACCCAGTACTTC
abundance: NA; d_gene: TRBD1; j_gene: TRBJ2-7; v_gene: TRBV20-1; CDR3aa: CSAGTGEYEQYF; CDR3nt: TGCAGTGCCGGGACAGGCGAATACGAGCAGTACTTC
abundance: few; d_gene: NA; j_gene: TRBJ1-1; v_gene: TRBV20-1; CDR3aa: CSASFRGTEAFF; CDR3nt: TGCAGTGCTAGTTTCCGGGGCACTGAAGCTTTCTTT
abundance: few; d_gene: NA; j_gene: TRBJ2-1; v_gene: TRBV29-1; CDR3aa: CSVVYYEQFF; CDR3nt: TGCAGCGTTGTCTACTATGAGCAGTTCTTC
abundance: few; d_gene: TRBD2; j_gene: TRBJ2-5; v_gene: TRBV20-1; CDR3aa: CSARYLAGGVEETQYF; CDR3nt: TGCAGTGCTAGGTATCTAGCGGGAGGTGTGGAAGAGACCCAGTACTTC
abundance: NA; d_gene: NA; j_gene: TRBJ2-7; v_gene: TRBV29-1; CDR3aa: CSVDLQGSSYNEQYF; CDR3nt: TGCAGCGTTGACTTGCAGGGAAGCTCCTACAATGAGCAGTACTTC
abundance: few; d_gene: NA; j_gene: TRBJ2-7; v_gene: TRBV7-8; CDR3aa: CASHRGLWGGGTYEQYF; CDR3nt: TGTGCCAGCCATAGGGGCCTGTGGGGCGGTGGGACCTACGAGCAGTACTTC
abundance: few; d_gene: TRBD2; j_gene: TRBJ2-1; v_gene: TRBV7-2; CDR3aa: CASSRLAGSPFNEQFF; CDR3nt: TGTGCCAGCAGCCGGTTAGCGGGGTCCCCCTTCAATGAGCAGTTCTTC
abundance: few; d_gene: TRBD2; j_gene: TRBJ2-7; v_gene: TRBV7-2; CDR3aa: CASSPSGTSGREQYF; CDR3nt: TGTGCCAGCAGCCCCTCCGGGACTAGTGGTCGCGAGCAGTACTTC
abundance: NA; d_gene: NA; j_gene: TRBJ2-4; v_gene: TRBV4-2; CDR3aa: CASRGAGAKNIQYF; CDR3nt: TGTGCCAGCAGGGGTGCGGGTGCCAAAAACATTCAGTACTTC
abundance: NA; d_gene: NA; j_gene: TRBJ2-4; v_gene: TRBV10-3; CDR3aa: CAISLQGDIQYF; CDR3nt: TGTGCCATCAGCCTACAGGGTGACATTCAGTACTTC
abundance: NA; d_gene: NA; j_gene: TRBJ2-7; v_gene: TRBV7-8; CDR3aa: CASSLGKRASSYEQYF; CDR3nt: TGTGCCAGCAGCTTAGGAAAGCGGGCCAGCTCCTACGAGCAGTACTTC
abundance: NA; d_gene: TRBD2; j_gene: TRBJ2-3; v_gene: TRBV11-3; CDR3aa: CASSLRLAGPTDTQYF; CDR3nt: TGTGCCAGCAGCTTAAGACTAGCGGGACCGACAGATACGCAGTATTTT
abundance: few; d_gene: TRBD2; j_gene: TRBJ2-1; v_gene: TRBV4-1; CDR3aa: CASSQDPLAGVSNEQFF; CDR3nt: TGCGCCAGCAGCCAAGATCCTCTAGCGGGAGTGTCCAATGAGCAGTTCTTC
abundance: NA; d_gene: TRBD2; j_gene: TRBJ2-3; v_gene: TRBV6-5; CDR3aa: CASNIGREWGDTQYF; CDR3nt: TGTGCCAGTAATATCGGGCGGGAGTGGGGAGATACGCAGTATTTT
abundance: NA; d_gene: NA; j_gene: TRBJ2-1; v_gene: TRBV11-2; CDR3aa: CASSLVGWEGGLYNEQFF; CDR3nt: TGTGCCAGCAGCTTAGTAGGGTGGGAGGGGGGCCTATACAATGAGCAGTTCTTC
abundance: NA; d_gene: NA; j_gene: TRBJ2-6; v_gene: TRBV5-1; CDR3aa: CASIGGDSGANVLTF; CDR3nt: TGCGCCAGCATAGGAGGGGACTCTGGGGCCAACGTCCTGACTTTC
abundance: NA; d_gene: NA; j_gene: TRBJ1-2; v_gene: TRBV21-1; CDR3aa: CASSSGRVEGGYGYTF; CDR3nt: TGTGCCAGCAGCAGCGGACGGGTTGAGGGTGGGTATGGCTACACCTTC
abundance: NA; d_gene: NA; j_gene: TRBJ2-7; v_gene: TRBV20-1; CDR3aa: CSTVGYPDEQYF; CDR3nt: TGCAGTACCGTGGGCTACCCGGACGAGCAGTACTTC
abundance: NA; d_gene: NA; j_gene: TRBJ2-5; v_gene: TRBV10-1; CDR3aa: CASSFPPGLNIGETQYF; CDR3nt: TGCGCCAGCAGTTTCCCGCCCGGGCTAAACATCGGGGAGACCCAGTACTTC
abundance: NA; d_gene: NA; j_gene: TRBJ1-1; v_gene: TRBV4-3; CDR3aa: CASSQEGQDPGEAFF; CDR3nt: TGCGCCAGCAGCCAAGAAGGCCAGGACCCCGGTGAAGCTTTCTTT
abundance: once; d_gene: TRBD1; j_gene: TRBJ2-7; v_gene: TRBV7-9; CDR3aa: CASSRDSRIAYF; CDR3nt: TGTGCCAGCAGCCGGGACAGCCGGATTGCGTACTTC
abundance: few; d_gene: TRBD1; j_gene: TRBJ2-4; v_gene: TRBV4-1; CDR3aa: CASSQLRGTDKNIQYF; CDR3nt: TGCGCCAGCAGCCAATTAAGGGGGACAGACAAAAACATTCAGTACTTC
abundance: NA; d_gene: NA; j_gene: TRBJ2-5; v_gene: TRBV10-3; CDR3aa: CAIRAGPMGETQYF; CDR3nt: TGTGCCATCAGAGCAGGACCGATGGGGGAGACCCAGTACTTC
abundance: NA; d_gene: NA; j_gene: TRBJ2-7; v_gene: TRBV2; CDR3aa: CASKQGFDYYEQYF; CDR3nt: TGTGCCAGCAAACAGGGATTCGACTACTACGAGCAGTACTTC
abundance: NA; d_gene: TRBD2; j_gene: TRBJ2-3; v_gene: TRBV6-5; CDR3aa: CASSSVQTSGSVTDTQYF; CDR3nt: TGTGCCAGCAGTTCAGTGCAGACTAGCGGGAGCGTCACAGATACGCAGTATTTT
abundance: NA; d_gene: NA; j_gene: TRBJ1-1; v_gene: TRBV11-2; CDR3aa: CASSLDWGNTEAFF; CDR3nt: TGTGCCAGCAGCTTAGACTGGGGGAACACTGAAGCTTTCTTT
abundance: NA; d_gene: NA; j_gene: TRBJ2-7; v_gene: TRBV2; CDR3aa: CASSPVVATNEQYF; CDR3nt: TGTGCCAGCAGTCCCGTTGTGGCGACGAACGAGCAGTACTTC
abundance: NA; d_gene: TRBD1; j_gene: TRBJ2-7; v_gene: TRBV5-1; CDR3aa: CTSRRTGDSSYEQYF; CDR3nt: TGCACCAGCAGACGGACAGGGGATTCTTCCTACGAGCAGTACTTC
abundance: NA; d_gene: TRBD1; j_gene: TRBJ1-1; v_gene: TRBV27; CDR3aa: CASRGGAYGCEAFF; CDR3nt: TGTGCCAGCAGAGGGGGCGCTTACGGATGCGAAGCTTTCTTT
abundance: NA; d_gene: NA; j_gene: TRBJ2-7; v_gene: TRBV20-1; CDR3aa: CSAWDTGAPGNYEQYF; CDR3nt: TGCAGTGCCTGGGACACTGGTGCCCCCGGAAACTACGAGCAGTACTTC
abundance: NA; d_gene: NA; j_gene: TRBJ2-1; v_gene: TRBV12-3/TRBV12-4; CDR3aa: CASSPTNHEQFF; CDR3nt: TGTGCCAGCAGTCCCACTAACCATGAGCAGTTCTTC
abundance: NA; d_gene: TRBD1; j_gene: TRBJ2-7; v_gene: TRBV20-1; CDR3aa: CSASRDRGPYEQYF; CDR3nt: TGCAGTGCCTCCCGGGACAGGGGACCCTACGAGCAGTACTTC
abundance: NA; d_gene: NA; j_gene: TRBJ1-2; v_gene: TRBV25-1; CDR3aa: CAGGGGFDGYTF; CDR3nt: TGTGCCGGCGGGGGAGGGTTCGACGGCTACACCTTC
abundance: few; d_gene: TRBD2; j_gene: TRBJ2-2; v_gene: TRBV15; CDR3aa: CATSRGFRLTGTSGRATNTGELFF; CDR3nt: TGTGCCACCAGCAGAGGGTTTCGCCTGACCGGGACTAGCGGGAGGGCCACGAACACCGGGGAGCTGTTTTTT
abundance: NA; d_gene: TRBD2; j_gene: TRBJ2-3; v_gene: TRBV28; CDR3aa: CASSLSASGSDTQYF; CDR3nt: TGTGCCAGCAGTTTGTCGGCTAGCGGGAGTGACACGCAGTATTTT